This entry is about one T cell receptor beta chain. Its antigen is unknown. Germline values: CDR1 SGHRS, CDR2 YFSETQ. This CDR3 is 14 amino acids long. Unmatched junction bases numbered 4, after V lost 3 bases and J lost 3 bases. Repertoires were generated with immunoSEQ multiplex PCR, while TCRdb's copy carries only in-frame clones and drops some. The sample lists around 91,000 clones, around 90% occurring once. This sample stems from a study of T cells in localized non-small cell lung cancer. Overall study results and limits: T cell clonality was highest in uninvolved adjacent lung, above tumor. The study detected a median approximately 57 of the top 100 tumor clones in adjacent lung. Sequencing was restricted to one tumor region; therefore, heterogeneity remains possible.

V gene TRBV5-1 combines with J gene TRBJ1-2, with TRBD1 matching 8 bases. The sequencing here drew on peripheral blood, taken before any cancer treatment. The origin of this receptor is a man aged 40 to 70 with stage I squamous cell lung carcinoma. In nucleotides, the CDR3 is TGCGCCAGCAGCTCCCAGACAGGGGACTATGGCTACACCTTC. This translates into CASSSQTGDYGYTF.